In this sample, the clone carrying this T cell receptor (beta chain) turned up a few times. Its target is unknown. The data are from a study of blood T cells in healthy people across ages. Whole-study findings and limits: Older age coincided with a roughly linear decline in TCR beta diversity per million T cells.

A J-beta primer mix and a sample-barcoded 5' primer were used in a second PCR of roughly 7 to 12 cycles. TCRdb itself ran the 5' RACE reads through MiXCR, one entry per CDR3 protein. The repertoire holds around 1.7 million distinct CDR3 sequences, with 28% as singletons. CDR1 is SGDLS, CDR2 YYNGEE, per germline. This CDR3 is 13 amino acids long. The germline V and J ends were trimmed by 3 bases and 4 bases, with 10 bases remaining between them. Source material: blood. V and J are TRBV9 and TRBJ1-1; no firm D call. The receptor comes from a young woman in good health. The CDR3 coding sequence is TGTGCCAGCAGCGCCCAAGAAGGCACTGAAGCTTTCTTT. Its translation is CASSAQEGTEAFF.